One sample yielded the 8 T cell receptor beta chains listed below, sequenced in a study of T cell responses to AZD1222 COVID-19 vaccine. Repertoires were generated with immunoSEQ multiplex PCR, while TCRdb's copy carries only in-frame clones and drops some. This sample has about 110,000 clones, with 92% found just once. Sequenced here: peripheral blood, sampled 28 days after the second AZD1222 dose. The receptor set was obtained from an adult who received the AZD1222 COVID-19 vaccine.

The chain links TRBV18 to TRBJ1-2, with a tentative D call TRBD1 (6 bases). Trimming left V 5 bases short and J 1 base short, with 11 bases between. The CDR3 covers 14 residues. In germline, CDR1 is KGHSH, CDR2 LQKENI. In DNA form, the CDR3 reads TGTGCCAGCTCAGTCAGACAGGATAACTATGGCTACACCTTC. It codes for CASSVRQDNYGYTF.

As DNA, the CDR3 is TGTGCCAGTAGTCCTAGGACTAGCGGGAACAATGAGCAGTTCTTC. Residues: CASSPRTSGNNEQFF. V gene TRBV19 combines with J gene TRBJ2-1, with 12 bases lining up with TRBD2. Germline loops: CDR1 LNHDA, CDR2 SQIVND (reference sequence). Unmatched junction bases numbered 4, after V lost 5 bases and J lost 5 bases. The CDR3 is 15 residues long.

This chain links TRBV5-6 with TRBJ1-2; no firm D call. V lost 0 bases and J 5 bases, leaving 8 bases between the germline ends. The CDR3 runs 13 residues. Germline V gene lookup returns CDR1 SGHDT and CDR2 YYEEEE. The CDR3 DNA is TGTGCCAGCAGCTTGGATAGGGATTATGGCTACACCTTC. This translates into CASSLDRDYGYTF.

The chain links TRBV10-2 to TRBJ1-1; the match to TRBD1 covers 9 bases. Trimming cost V 3 bases and J 0 bases; bases outside gene matches: 5. Germline V CDR1 and CDR2: WSHSY, SAAADI. This CDR3 contains 16 residues. CDR3 coding DNA: TGCGCCAGCAGTGACAGGGACAGGGCCATGAACACTGAAGCTTTCTTT. This translates into CASSDRDRAMNTEAFF.

The V gene is TRBV27, the J gene TRBJ2-2, with 7 bases fitting TRBD1. This CDR3 has 20 amino acids. V lost 7 bases, J lost 4 bases, and 24 bases stayed unmatched. Germline V gene lookup returns CDR1 MNHEY and CDR2 SMNVEV (reference sequence). The CDR3 DNA is TGTGCCAGCACCTTCAACATCCGGGGACAGAGGACCCAGCCCACCGGGGAGCTGTTTTTT. Translating it yields CASTFNIRGQRTQPTGELFF.

The rearrangement joins TRBV7-2 to TRBJ1-2; D perhaps matches TRBD1 (6 bases). Trimming left V 2 bases short and J 4 bases short, with 11 bases between. Germline V gene data show CDR1 as SGHTA and CDR2 as FQGNSA. This CDR3 is built from 14 residues. CDR3 sequence (DNA): TGTGCCAGCAGCTTAACAGGGATCCTCTATGGCTACACCTTC. It is translated as CASSLTGILYGYTF. Full variable domain (outside the CDR3, taken from reference TRBV7-2 and TRBJ1-2): GAGVSQSPSNKVTEKGKDVELRCDPISGHTALYWYRQSLGQGLEFLIYFQGNSAPDKSGLPSDRFSAERTGGSVSTLTIQRTQQEDSAVYLCASSLTGILYGYTFGSGTRLTVV.

The chain joins TRBV6-5 to TRBJ1-1; D is perhaps TRBD1 (5 bases). V shed 2 bases and J shed 4 bases, with 14 bases lying between them. CDR3 length: 15 amino acids. Germline CDR1 MNHEY, CDR2 SVGAGI. DNA for the CDR3: TGTGCCAGCAGTTACCGGGGGAGGGTAGGCACTGAAGCTTTCTTT. Translated: CASSYRGRVGTEAFF.

The CDR3 sequence is CASSRRWAASGNTIYF. The DNA of the CDR3 is TGTGCCAGCAGCCGCCGTTGGGCGGCCTCTGGAAACACCATATATTTT. The genes are TRBV7-9 and TRBJ1-3, with D unresolved. Germline CDR1 is SEHNR and CDR2 is FQNEAQ (reference sequence). Trimming took off 5 bases at V and 0 bases at J, with 14 bases between the two ends. CDR3 size: 16 residues.